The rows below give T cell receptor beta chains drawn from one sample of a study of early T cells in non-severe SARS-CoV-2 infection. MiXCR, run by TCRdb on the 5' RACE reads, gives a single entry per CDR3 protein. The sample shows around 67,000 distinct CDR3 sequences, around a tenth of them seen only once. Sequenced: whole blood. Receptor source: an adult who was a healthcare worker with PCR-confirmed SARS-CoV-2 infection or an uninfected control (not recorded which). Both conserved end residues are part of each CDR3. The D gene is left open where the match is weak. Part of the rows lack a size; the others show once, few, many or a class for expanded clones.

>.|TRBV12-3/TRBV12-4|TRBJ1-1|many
CASTSEGVNTEAFF
TGTGCCAGCACCTCAGAGGGGGTGAACACTGAAGCTTTCTTT
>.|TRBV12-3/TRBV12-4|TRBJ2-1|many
CASTQTSVGLNEQFF
TGTGCCAGCACCCAGACTAGTGTCGGCCTCAATGAGCAGTTCTTC
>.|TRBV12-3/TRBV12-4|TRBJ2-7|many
CASSWGWGLAVSSYEQYF
TGTGCCAGCAGTTGGGGTTGGGGGCTAGCGGTTAGCTCCTACGAGCAGTACTTC
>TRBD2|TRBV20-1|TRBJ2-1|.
CSARGSGTSVHNEQFF
TGCAGTGCTAGAGGGTCCGGGACTAGCGTTCACAATGAGCAGTTCTTC
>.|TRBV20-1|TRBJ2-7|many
CSARGGDEQYF
TGCAGTGCTAGGGGTGGAGACGAGCAGTACTTC
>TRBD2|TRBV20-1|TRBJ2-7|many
CSASLAGGPYEQYF
TGCAGTGCATCACTAGCGGGGGGTCCCTACGAGCAGTACTTC
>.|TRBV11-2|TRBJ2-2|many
CASRPISGNTGELFF
TGTGCCAGCAGACCAATATCGGGAAACACCGGGGAGCTGTTTTTT
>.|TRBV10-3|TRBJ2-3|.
CAITGGPHSSTDTQYF
TGTGCCATCACAGGCGGGCCCCACTCTAGCACAGATACGCAGTATTTT
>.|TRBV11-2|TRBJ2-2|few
CASSFGGYGDTGELFF
TGTGCCAGCAGCTTTGGGGGATACGGGGACACCGGGGAGCTGTTTTTT
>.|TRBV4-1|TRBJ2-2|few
CASSQDPSGYTGELFF
TGCGCCAGCAGCCAAGACCCAAGCGGTTACACCGGGGAGCTGTTTTTT
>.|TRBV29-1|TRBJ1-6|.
CSARDNNSPLHF
TGCAGCGCAAGGGACAATAATTCACCCCTCCACTTT
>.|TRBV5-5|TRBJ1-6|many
CASRSDFGNSPLHF
TGTGCCAGCAGGTCGGATTTTGGGAATTCACCCCTCCACTTT
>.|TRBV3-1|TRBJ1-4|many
CASSRRSGISEKLFF
TGTGCCAGCAGCCGTCGATCGGGTATTAGTGAAAAACTGTTTTTT
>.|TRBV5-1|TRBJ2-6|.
CASSWGDRDSGANVLTF
TGCGCCAGCAGCTGGGGGGACCGAGACTCTGGGGCCAACGTCCTGACTTTC
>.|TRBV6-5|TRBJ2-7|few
CASRRKNIDTYEQYF
TGTGCCAGCAGACGAAAAAACATAGATACCTACGAGCAGTACTTC
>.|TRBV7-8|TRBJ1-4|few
CASSPGQFRSEKLFF
TGTGCCAGCAGCCCCGGACAGTTCCGCTCGGAAAAACTGTTTTTT
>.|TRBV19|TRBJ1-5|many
CATKAGPANQPQHF
TGTGCCACCAAGGCCGGGCCAGCCAATCAGCCCCAGCATTTT
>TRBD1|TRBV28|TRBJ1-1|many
CASSFQGAITEAFF
TGTGCCAGCAGTTTCCAGGGGGCGATCACTGAAGCTTTCTTT
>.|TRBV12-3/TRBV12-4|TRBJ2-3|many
CASARGVGGMADTQYF
TGTGCCAGCGCGAGGGGTGTTGGCGGGATGGCAGATACGCAGTATTTT
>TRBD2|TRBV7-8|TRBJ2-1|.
CASSLELAGSSSYNEQFF
TGTGCCAGCAGCTTAGAACTAGCGGGATCATCATCCTACAATGAGCAGTTCTTC
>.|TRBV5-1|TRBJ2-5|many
CASSFSSGSNRETQYF
TGCGCCAGCAGCTTCTCATCAGGATCGAACCGAGAGACCCAGTACTTC
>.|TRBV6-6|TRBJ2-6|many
CASSYSPGSGANVLTF
TGTGCCAGCAGTTACTCGCCAGGGTCTGGGGCCAACGTCCTGACTTTC
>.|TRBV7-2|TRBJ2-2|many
CASSSLGVPGELFF
TGTGCCAGCAGCTCCCTGGGGGTGCCCGGGGAGCTGTTTTTT
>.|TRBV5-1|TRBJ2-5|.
CASSWSRQYQETQYF
TGCGCCAGCAGCTGGAGTCGTCAGTACCAAGAGACCCAGTACTTC
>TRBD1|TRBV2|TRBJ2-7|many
CASSRTGGFHGQYF
TGTGCCAGCAGCCGGACAGGGGGCTTCCATGGGCAGTACTTC
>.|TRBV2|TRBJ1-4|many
CASSEALPATNEKLFF
TGTGCCAGCAGTGAAGCGCTCCCTGCAACTAATGAAAAACTGTTTTTT
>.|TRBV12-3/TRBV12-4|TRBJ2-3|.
CASPRNTQYF
TGTGCCAGCCCTCGGAATACGCAGTATTTT
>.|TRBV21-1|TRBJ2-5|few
CASSKEPGMETQYF
TGTGCCAGCAGCAAAGAGCCAGGGATGGAGACCCAGTACTTC
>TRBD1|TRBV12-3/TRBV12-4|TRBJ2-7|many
CASSRRQGAITYEQYF
TGTGCCAGCAGCCGCAGACAGGGGGCGATCACCTACGAGCAGTACTTC
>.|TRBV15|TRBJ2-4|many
CATSRDGWTAKNIQYF
TGTGCCACCAGCAGAGATGGGTGGACTGCCAAAAACATTCAGTACTTC
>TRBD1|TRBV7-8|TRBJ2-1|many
CASSPGTGRGTYNEQFF
TGTGCCAGCAGCCCAGGGACAGGGCGAGGGACGTACAATGAGCAGTTCTTC
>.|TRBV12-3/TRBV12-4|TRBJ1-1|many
CASSSGRNTEAFF
TGTGCCAGCAGTTCGGGTAGGAACACTGAAGCTTTCTTT
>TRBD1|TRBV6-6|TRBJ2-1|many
CASRTTPDRSSYNEQFF
TGTGCCAGCAGGACTACCCCGGACAGGAGCTCCTACAATGAGCAGTTCTTC
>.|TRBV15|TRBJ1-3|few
CATSRGVAGNTIYF
TGTGCCACCAGCAGAGGTGTAGCTGGAAACACCATATATTTT
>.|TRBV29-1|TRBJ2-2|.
CSVSGLRATGELFF
TGCAGCGTTTCGGGACTCAGGGCCACCGGGGAGCTGTTTTTT
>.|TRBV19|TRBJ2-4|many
CASSISRGSLANIQYF
TGTGCCAGTAGTATAAGTAGGGGAAGCCTTGCAAACATTCAGTACTTC
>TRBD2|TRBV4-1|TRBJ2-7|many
CASSHPSGGAWEQYF
TGCGCCAGCAGCCACCCTAGCGGGGGGGCCTGGGAGCAGTACTTC
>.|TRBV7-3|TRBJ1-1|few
CASSLVAAGRSNTEAFF
TGTGCCAGCAGCTTAGTGGCCGCAGGGCGATCGAACACTGAAGCTTTCTTT
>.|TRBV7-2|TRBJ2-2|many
CASSPKNTGELFF
TGTGCCAGCAGCCCAAAGAACACCGGGGAGCTGTTTTTT
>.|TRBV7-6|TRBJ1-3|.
CASSLAGPKSSGNTIYF
TGTGCCAGCAGCTTAGCTGGGCCAAAGAGCTCTGGAAACACCATATATTTT
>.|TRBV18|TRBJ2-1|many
CASSPPLRELPYNEQFF
TGTGCCAGCTCACCACCGTTGAGGGAATTGCCCTACAATGAGCAGTTCTTC
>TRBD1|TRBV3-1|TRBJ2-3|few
CASSGQGPPSTDTQYF
TGTGCCAGCAGCGGACAGGGACCGCCTAGCACAGATACGCAGTATTTT
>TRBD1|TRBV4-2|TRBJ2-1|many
CASSQAPGQDYNEQFF
TGTGCCAGCAGCCAAGCCCCGGGACAGGACTACAATGAGCAGTTCTTC
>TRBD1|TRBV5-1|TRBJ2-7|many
CASAWTGLSEQYF
TGCGCCAGCGCCTGGACAGGGCTGAGCGAGCAGTACTTC